Each of the 32 T cell receptor beta chains below was sequenced from the same sample in a study of T-cell memory formation after mild COVID-19. TCRdb itself ran the 5' RACE reads through MiXCR, one entry per CDR3 protein. The sample includes about 140,000 distinct CDR3 sequences, 14% seen only once; the top ten take about 26%. The sequenced sample was PBMCs or a T cell subset sorted from them (not recorded which). Source of these receptors: an adult woman who had mild COVID-19 (a few samples of this study predate the infection). Cell type and time point are not known.

This clonotype appeared a few times. The chain is built from TRBV10-3 and TRBJ2-1, with D maybe TRBD2 (5 bases). CDR1 ENHRY and CDR2 SYGVKD come from the germline V gene. This CDR3 has 17 residues. The V gene lost 4 bases and the J gene lost 3 bases, with 19 bases spanning the gap. CDR3 loop: CAISGGQRAEDYNEQFF. DNA for the CDR3: TGTGCCATCAGTGGCGGGCAGCGAGCGGAAGACTACAATGAGCAGTTCTTC.

This clonotype occurred a few times. The chain is built from TRBV4-3 and TRBJ2-7, with TRBD2 matching 8 bases. This CDR3 has 15 amino acids. Germline-derived CDR1 and CDR2 are LGHNA and YSLEER. With 1 base clipped from V and 3 bases from J, the junction kept 5 bases outside the gene matches. In DNA, the CDR3 is TGCGCCAGCAGCCAAGGGCTAGCGGGCGACTACGAGCAGTACTTC. It encodes CASSQGLAGDYEQYF.

J is TRBJ2-1 and V is TRBV6-5; D uncertain. The V end lost 7 bases, the J end lost 5 bases, and 12 bases lay between the germline ends. This CDR3 is 13 amino acids long. Germline loops: CDR1 MNHEY, CDR2 SVGAGI. The CDR3 sequence is CASNTYLNNEQFF. The CDR3, as DNA: TGTGCCAGCAATACTTACCTGAACAATGAGCAGTTCTTC.

In its sample, this clonotype was seen a few times. The rearrangement uses TRBV6-5 and TRBJ2-1; D not resolved. The germline V and J ends were trimmed by 6 bases and 0 bases, with 12 bases remaining between them. Germline CDR1 MNHEY, CDR2 SVGAGI. CDR3 length equals 15 residues. The CDR3 coding sequence is TGTGCCAGCAGCTCCGGGCCGAGCTCCTACAATGAGCAGTTCTTC. This gives the protein CASSSGPSSYNEQFF.

This clonotype was counted a few times. The rearrangement uses TRBV9 and TRBJ1-1; no clear D. Trimming cost V 0 bases and J 1 base, with 7 bases left between them. Germline V gene sequence: CDR1 SGDLS, CDR2 YYNGEE. The CDR3 consists of 14 residues. CDR3 sequence: CASSVASGNTEAFF. CDR3 nucleotide sequence: TGTGCCAGCAGCGTAGCTTCAGGGAACACTGAAGCTTTCTTT.

This clonotype turned up a few times. The CDR3 DNA follows: TGCGCCAGCAGCGACGAGACAGATACGCAGTATTTT. This sequence encodes CASSDETDTQYF. The chain uses TRBV4-1 and TRBJ2-3; no clear D gene. Per the germline V gene, CDR1 is MGHRA and CDR2 is YSYEKL. Trimming took off 5 bases at V and 3 bases at J, with 6 bases between the two ends. The CDR3 is 12 amino acids.

This clonotype has a handful of counts. The CDR3 loop is CASSVGGSPSGNTIYF. In nucleotides, the CDR3 is TGTGCCAGCAGCGTAGGAGGGTCCCCCTCTGGAAACACCATATATTTT. The chain employs TRBV9 and TRBJ1-3; D is ambiguous. Looked up from germline, CDR1 is SGDLS and CDR2 is YYNGEE. The CDR3 runs 16 residues. V was shortened by 0 bases and J by 0 bases, with 10 bases between the two germline ends.

V and J are TRBV30 and TRBJ2-2; TRBD1 is a possible D gene (5 bases). This CDR3 spans 12 amino acids. Germline assignment: CDR1 GTSNPN and CDR2 SVGIG (reference sequence). V was clipped by 2 bases and J by 6 bases, with 7 bases between them. The CDR3 here is CAWSLGPGELFF. In DNA, the CDR3 is TGTGCCTGGAGTTTGGGGCCCGGGGAGCTGTTTTTT.

V usage is TRBV12-3 or TRBV12-4 and J usage is TRBJ2-3; 9 bases fit TRBD2. The CDR3 is 18 residues long. V lost 5 bases, J lost 2 bases, and 14 bases stayed unmatched. The CDR3 reads CASSPRGVAGDPTDTQYF. The DNA for the CDR3 is TGTGCCAGCAGTCCCCGAGGGGTAGCGGGGGACCCCACAGATACGCAGTATTTT.

There are many counts of this clonotype. The rearrangement links TRBV29-1 to TRBJ2-2; D gene ambiguous. Germline CDR1 and CDR2: SQVTM and ANQGSEA. The V and J ends lost 6 bases and 1 base respectively, with 6 bases between them. The CDR3 spans 12 residues. CDR3 protein: CSVVGNTGELFF. The CDR3 DNA reads as TGCAGCGTCGTTGGGAACACCGGGGAGCTGTTTTTT.

This clonotype has a handful of counts. The chain carries TRBV4-1 and TRBJ1-4, with D hard to call. Germline-derived CDR1 and CDR2 are MGHRA and YSYEKL. Trimming left V 4 bases short and J 10 bases short, with 13 bases between. There are 13 residues in the CDR3. CDR3 sequence (DNA): TGCGCCAGCAGCCCGCGGACGTTGGGAAAACTGTTTTTT. This translates into CASSPRTLGKLFF.

This clonotype occurred a few times. The gene calls are TRBV4-1 and TRBJ2-4, with D possibly called TRBD1 or TRBD2 (5 bases each). The CDR3 runs 16 residues. CDR1 is MGHRA and CDR2 is YSYEKL in the germline V gene. The V end was cut by 2 bases, the J end by 6 bases, with 17 bases between. CDR3 DNA: TGCGCCAGCAGCCAAACTCTCGGGACCGGCGCAAACATTCAGTACTTC. This translates into CASSQTLGTGANIQYF.

This clonotype was recorded at least ten times. The genes are TRBV12-3 or TRBV12-4 and TRBJ2-5, with unresolved D. Trimming cost V 5 bases and J 0 bases, with 7 bases left between them. This CDR3 comprises 13 residues. CDR3 nucleotides: TGTGCCAGCAGTACAGAGTACCAAGAGACCCAGTACTTC. Translating gives CASSTEYQETQYF.

This clonotype was seen ten or more times. The chain links TRBV6-4 to TRBJ2-3; 11 nucleotides agree with TRBD2. This CDR3 region has 15 residues. Germline CDR1 reads MRHNA; CDR2 reads SNTAGT. After removal of 0 bases from V and 6 bases from J, the junction contained 2 bases not matched to a gene. This CDR3 reads CASSDSSGGADTQYF. In nucleotides, the CDR3 is TGTGCCAGCAGTGACTCTAGCGGGGGGGCCGATACGCAGTATTTT.

The chain carries TRBV4-2 and TRBJ2-5; tentative D call: TRBD2 (6 bases). Germline V gene sequence: CDR1 LGHNA, CDR2 YNFKEQ. Trimming took off 1 base at V and 4 bases at J, with 16 bases between the two ends. The CDR3 is 16 amino acids. The DNA for the CDR3 is TGTGCCAGCAGCCAAGGGCTGGCGGGGCTGGTAGAGACCCAGTACTTC. It codes for CASSQGLAGLVETQYF.

The V gene is TRBV9, the J gene TRBJ2-1, with a weak D call TRBD2 (7 bases). Germline lookup yields CDR1 SGDLS and CDR2 YYNGEE. This CDR3 has 17 residues. V lost 0 bases and J lost 6, with 19 bases in between. The CDR3 spells CASSVGGGPGRINEQFF. The DNA of the CDR3 is TGTGCCAGCAGCGTAGGGGGGGGCCCCGGACGGATCAATGAGCAGTTCTTC.

The chain joins TRBV28 to TRBJ2-7; D gene uncertain. The germline V gene has CDR1 MDHEN and CDR2 SYDVKM. V was cut by 4 bases and J by 0 bases, with 10 bases left in between. The CDR3 covers 14 residues. CDR3 sequence reads: CASSWAESSYEQYF. In nucleotides, the CDR3 is TGTGCCAGCAGTTGGGCCGAGAGCTCCTACGAGCAGTACTTC.

A few counts support this clonotype. This sequence joins TRBV6-2 or TRBV6-3 and TRBJ2-7; 10 bases agree with TRBD2. The CDR3 runs to 15 residues. From germline, CDR1 is MNHEY and CDR2 SVGEGT. Trimming took 6 bases from V and 6 from J; bases not matched to a gene: 11. Here the CDR3 reads CASSLPGLAPLEQYF. The CDR3 DNA sequence: TGTGCCAGCAGCCTCCCGGGACTAGCGCCCCTCGAGCAGTACTTC.

The table lists this clonotype with a few counts. This chain joins TRBV5-1 and TRBJ2-7; 8 bases align to TRBD1. V lost 0 bases to trimming and J lost 4 bases; unmatched junction nucleotides: 3. The germline CDR1 and CDR2 sequences are SGHRS and YFSETQ. The CDR3 length is 14 residues. DNA for the CDR3: TGCGCCAGCAGCTTGGTGGACAGGGAGTACGAGCAGTACTTC. This gives the protein CASSLVDREYEQYF.

This sequence joins TRBV27 and TRBJ2-7, with 8 bases matching TRBD1. Losses at the gene ends were 4 bases for V and 3 bases for J; bases not matched to a gene: 5. The CDR3 is made up of 14 amino acids. Germline loops: CDR1 MNHEY, CDR2 SMNVEV (reference sequence). The CDR3 DNA follows: TGTGCCAGCAGTTACCGGGACAGGCTCTACGAGCAGTACTTC. Translating gives CASSYRDRLYEQYF.

The chain carries TRBV27 and TRBJ2-7; tentative D call: TRBD2 (6 bases). The V end was cut by 0 bases, the J end by 1 base, with 13 bases between. CDR3 length: 16 amino acids. Germline lookup yields CDR1 MNHEY and CDR2 SMNVEV (reference sequence). The CDR3 DNA is TGTGCCAGCAGTTTATCGATGGAGGGTGGGTCCTACGAGCAGTACTTC. It is translated as CASSLSMEGGSYEQYF.

The chain has TRBV18 and TRBJ2-7, with D hard to call. Germline V CDR1 and CDR2: KGHSH, LQKENI. V lost 2 bases and J 2 bases, leaving 4 bases between the germline ends. This CDR3 region has 12 residues. CDR3 DNA sequence: TGTGCCAGCTCACCATTCCCCTACGAGCAGTACTTC. As protein: CASSPFPYEQYF.

This clonotype came up a few times. This chain connects TRBV20-1 to TRBJ1-1; D unclear. From germline, CDR1 is DFQATT and CDR2 SNEGSKA (reference sequence). This CDR3 spans 14 amino acids. The V end lost 0 bases, the J end lost 0 bases, and 8 bases lay between the germline ends. CDR3 nucleotide sequence: TGCAGTGCTAGAGAGGTTCTATTGAACACTGAAGCTTTCTTT. It translates to CSAREVLLNTEAFF.

The CDR3 here is CASSDGAYLAKNIQYF. The CDR3 DNA reads as TGTGCCAGCAGTGACGGGGCATACCTAGCCAAAAACATTCAGTACTTC. This chain connects TRBV6-5 to TRBJ2-4, with D perhaps given as TRBD1 or TRBD2 (5 bases each). Trimming took off 5 bases at V and 0 bases at J, with 14 bases between the two ends. The CDR3 sequence is 16 residues long. CDR1 is MNHEY, CDR2 SVGAGI, per germline.

The chain uses TRBV6-2 or TRBV6-3 and TRBJ2-7, with 13 bases lining up with TRBD2. CDR1 and CDR2 (germline): MNHEY, SVGEGT. The V segment lost 6 bases and the J segment 3 bases; nucleotides outside the gene matches: 5. CDR3 length: 15 amino acids. CDR3 in amino acids: CASSQGLAGVYEQYF. CDR3 coding DNA: TGTGCCAGCAGCCAAGGACTAGCGGGAGTCTACGAGCAGTACTTC.

This clonotype was detected a few times. The chain employs TRBV28 and TRBJ2-3, with 7 positions matching TRBD2. The germline V gene has CDR1 MDHEN and CDR2 SYDVKM. This CDR3 contains 14 residues. The junction had 3 bases not matched to a gene; V was cut back by 2 bases and J by 4 bases. CDR3 coding DNA: TGTGCCAGCAGTTTAGGACTAGACCCAGATACGCAGTATTTT. Protein product: CASSLGLDPDTQYF.

The V and J genes are TRBV29-1 and TRBJ2-3; 9 bases map to TRBD2. Trimming at V came to 6 bases and at J to 5 bases, leaving 6 bases not matched to a gene. The CDR3 has 13 amino acids. Germline V CDR1 and CDR2: SQVTM, ANQGSEA. The CDR3 nucleotides are TGCAGCGTAGTTAGCGGGAGCCAAGATACGCAGTATTTT. It encodes CSVVSGSQDTQYF.

This chain connects TRBV7-9 to TRBJ1-2; D gene ambiguous. This CDR3 region has 15 residues. V lost 5 bases, J lost 5 bases, and 18 bases lay in between. CDR1 and CDR2 (germline): SEHNR, FQNEAQ (reference sequence). The CDR3 spells CASSPPIEVPYGYTF. CDR3 coding DNA: TGTGCCAGCAGCCCGCCGATAGAAGTCCCTTATGGCTACACCTTC.

This clonotype was recorded many times. The V and J genes are TRBV6-4 and TRBJ1-1; D is perhaps TRBD1 (6 bases). The V gene's germline CDR1 is MRHNA and CDR2 SNTAGT. V was shortened by 4 bases and J by 5 bases, with 14 bases between the two germline ends. The CDR3 sequence is 14 residues long. As DNA, the CDR3 is TGTGCCAGCAGTGTGCTAGGGGGGGCTACTGAAGCTTTCTTT. As protein: CASSVLGGATEAFF.

J is TRBJ2-5 and V is TRBV2, with D unclear. The CDR3 length is 15 residues. The V end lost 5 bases, the J end lost 4 bases, and 17 bases lay between the germline ends. Germline V gives CDR1 SNHLY, CDR2 FYNNEI. In DNA form, the CDR3 reads TGTGCCAGCAGTCTGAACCCACAGCCCCCAGAGACCCAGTACTTC. Amino acids: CASSLNPQPPETQYF. The full variable domain, in which reference TRBV2 and TRBJ2-5 provide the parts outside the CDR3, is EPEVTQTPSHQVTQMGQEVILRCVPISNHLYFYWYRQILGQKVEFLVSFYNNEISEKSEIFDDQFSVERPDGSNFTLKIRSTKLEDSAMYFCASSLNPQPPETQYFGPGTRLLVL.

This clonotype has at least ten counts. The genes are TRBV12-3 or TRBV12-4 and TRBJ2-7, with D uncertain. V lost 5 bases and J lost 6, with 8 bases in between. The CDR3 sequence is 11 residues long. CDR3 nucleotides: TGTGCCAGCAGTCCGGGTCGCGAGCAGTACTTC. Protein: CASSPGREQYF.

This clonotype has a handful of counts. The rearrangement joins TRBV5-6 to TRBJ1-2; TRBD1 agrees at 8 bases. The CDR3 loop spans 15 amino acids. Germline V gene lookup returns CDR1 SGHDT and CDR2 YYEEEE. J was trimmed by 3 bases and V by 6 bases; bases with no gene match: 10. The CDR3 region has the DNA TGTGCCAGCAAATCCCAAGCACAGGGGGACTATGGCTACACCTTC. The encoded protein is CASKSQAQGDYGYTF.